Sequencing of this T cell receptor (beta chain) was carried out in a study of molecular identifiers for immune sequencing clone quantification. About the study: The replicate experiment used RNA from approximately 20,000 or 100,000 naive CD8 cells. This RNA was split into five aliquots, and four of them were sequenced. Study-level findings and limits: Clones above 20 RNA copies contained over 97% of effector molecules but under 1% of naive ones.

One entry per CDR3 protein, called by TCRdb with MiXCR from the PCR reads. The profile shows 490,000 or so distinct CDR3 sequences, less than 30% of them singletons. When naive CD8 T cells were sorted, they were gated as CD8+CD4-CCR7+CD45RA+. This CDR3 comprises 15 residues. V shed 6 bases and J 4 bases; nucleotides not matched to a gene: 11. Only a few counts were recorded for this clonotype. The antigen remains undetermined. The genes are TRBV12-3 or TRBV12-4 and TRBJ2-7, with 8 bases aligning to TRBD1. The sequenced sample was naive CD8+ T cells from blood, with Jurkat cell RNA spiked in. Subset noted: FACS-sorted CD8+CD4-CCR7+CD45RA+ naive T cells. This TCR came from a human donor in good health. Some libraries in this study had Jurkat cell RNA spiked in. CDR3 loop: CASSPSGTGVYEQYF. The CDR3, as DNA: TGTGCCAGCAGCCCCTCCGGGACAGGAGTTTACGAGCAGTACTTC.